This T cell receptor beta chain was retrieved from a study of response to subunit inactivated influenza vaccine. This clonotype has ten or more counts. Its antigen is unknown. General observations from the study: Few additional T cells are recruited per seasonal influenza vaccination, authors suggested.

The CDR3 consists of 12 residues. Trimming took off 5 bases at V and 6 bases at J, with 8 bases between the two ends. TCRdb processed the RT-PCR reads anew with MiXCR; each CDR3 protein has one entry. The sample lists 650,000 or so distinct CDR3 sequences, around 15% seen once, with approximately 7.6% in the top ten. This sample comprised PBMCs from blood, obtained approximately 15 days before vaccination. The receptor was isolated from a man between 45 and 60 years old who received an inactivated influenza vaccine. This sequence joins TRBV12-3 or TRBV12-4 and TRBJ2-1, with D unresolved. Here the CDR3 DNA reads TGTGCCAGCAGTCCGGGCCTCAATGAGCAGTTCTTC. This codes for CASSPGLNEQFF.